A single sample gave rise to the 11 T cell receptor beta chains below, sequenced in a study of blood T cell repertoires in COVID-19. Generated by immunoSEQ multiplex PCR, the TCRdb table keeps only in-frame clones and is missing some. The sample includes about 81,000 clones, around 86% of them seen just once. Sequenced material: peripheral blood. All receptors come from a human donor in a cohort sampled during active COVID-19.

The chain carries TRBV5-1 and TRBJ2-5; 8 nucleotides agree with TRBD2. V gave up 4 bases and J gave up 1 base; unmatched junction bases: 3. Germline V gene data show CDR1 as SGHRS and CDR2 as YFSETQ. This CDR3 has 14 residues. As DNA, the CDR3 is TGCGCCAGCAGCCCGGGAGGGGTCCAAGAGACCCAGTACTTC. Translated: CASSPGGVQETQYF. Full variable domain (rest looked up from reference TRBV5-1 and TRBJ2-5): KAGVTQTPRYLIKTRGQQVTLSCSPISGHRSVSWYQQTPGQGLQFLFEYFSETQRNKGNFPGRFSGRQFSNSRSEMNVSTLELGDSALYLCASSPGGVQETQYFGPGTRLLVL.

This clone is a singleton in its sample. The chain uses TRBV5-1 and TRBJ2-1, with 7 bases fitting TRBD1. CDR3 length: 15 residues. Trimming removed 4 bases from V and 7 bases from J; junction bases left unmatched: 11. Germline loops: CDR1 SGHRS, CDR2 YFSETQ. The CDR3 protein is CASSPGAGGRNEQFF. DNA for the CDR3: TGCGCCAGCAGCCCCGGGGCAGGGGGAAGGAATGAGCAGTTCTTC.

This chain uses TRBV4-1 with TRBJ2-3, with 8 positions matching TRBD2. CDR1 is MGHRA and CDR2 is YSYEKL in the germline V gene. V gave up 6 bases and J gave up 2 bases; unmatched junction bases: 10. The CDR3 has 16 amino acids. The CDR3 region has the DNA TGCGCCAGCAGTCTAACGGGCGGGAGGAACACAGATACGCAGTATTTT. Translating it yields CASSLTGGRNTDTQYF.

The CDR3 bases are TGTGCCAGCAGTTTAAGAGACAGGGGGCTCGGAAACACCATATATTTT. Translated: CASSLRDRGLGNTIYF. V usage is TRBV28 and J usage is TRBJ1-3, with 10 bases matching TRBD1. The V and J ends lost 2 bases and 4 bases, in that order; junction bases with no gene match: 5. CDR1 MDHEN and CDR2 SYDVKM come from the germline V gene. The CDR3 length is 16 residues. The whole variable domain, remainder taken from reference TRBV28 and TRBJ1-3, is DVKVTQSSRYLVKRTGEKVFLECVQDMDHENMFWYRQDPGLGLRLIYFSYDVKMKEKGDIPEGYSVSREKKERFSLILESASTNQTSMYLCASSLRDRGLGNTIYFGEGSWLTVV.

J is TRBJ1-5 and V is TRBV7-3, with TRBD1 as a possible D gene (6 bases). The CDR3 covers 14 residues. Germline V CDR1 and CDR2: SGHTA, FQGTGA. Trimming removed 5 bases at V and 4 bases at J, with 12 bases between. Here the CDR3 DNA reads TGTGCCAGCAGCCCTGGAACAGGGAATCAGCCCCAGCATTTT. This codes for CASSPGTGNQPQHF.

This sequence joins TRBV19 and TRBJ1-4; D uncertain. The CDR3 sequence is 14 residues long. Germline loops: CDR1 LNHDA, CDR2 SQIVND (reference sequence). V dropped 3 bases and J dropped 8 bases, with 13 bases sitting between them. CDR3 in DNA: TGTGCCAGTAGTATTTCGGGGATGAACGAAAAACTGTTTTTT. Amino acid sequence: CASSISGMNEKLFF. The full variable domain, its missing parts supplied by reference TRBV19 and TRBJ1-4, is DGGITQSPKYLFRKEGQNVTLSCEQNLNHDAMYWYRQDPGQGLRLIYYSQIVNDFQKGDIAEGYSVSREKKESFPLTVTSAQKNPTAFYLCASSISGMNEKLFFGSGTQLSVL.

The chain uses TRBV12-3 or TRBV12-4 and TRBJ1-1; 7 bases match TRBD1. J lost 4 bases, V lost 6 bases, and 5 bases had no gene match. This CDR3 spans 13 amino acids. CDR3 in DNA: TGTGCCAGCAGCCTGACAGGGAGCACTGAAGCTTTCTTT. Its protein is CASSLTGSTEAFF.

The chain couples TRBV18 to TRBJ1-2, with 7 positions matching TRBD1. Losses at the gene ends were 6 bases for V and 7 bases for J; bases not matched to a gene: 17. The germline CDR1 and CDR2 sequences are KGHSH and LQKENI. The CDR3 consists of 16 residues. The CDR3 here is CASSSVRTETGAGYTF. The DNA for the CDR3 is TGTGCCAGCTCCTCGGTTCGTACTGAAACAGGGGCTGGCTACACCTTC.

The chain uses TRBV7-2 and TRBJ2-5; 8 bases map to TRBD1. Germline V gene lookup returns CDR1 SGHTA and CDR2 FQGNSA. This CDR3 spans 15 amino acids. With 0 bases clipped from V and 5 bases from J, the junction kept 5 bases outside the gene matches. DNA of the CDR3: TGTGCCAGCAGCTTAGCAGGACAGGGCTCGGAGACCCAGTACTTC. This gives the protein CASSLAGQGSETQYF. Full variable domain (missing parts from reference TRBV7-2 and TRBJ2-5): GAGVSQSPSNKVTEKGKDVELRCDPISGHTALYWYRQSLGQGLEFLIYFQGNSAPDKSGLPSDRFSAERTGGSVSTLTIQRTQQEDSAVYLCASSLAGQGSETQYFGPGTRLLVL.

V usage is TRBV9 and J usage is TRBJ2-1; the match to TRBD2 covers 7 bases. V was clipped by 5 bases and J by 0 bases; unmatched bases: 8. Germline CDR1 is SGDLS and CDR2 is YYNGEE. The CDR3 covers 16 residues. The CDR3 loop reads CASSFLAEPSYNEQFF. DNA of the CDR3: TGTGCCAGCAGTTTCCTAGCGGAACCCTCCTACAATGAGCAGTTCTTC. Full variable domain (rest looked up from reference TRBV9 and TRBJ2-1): DSGVTQTPKHLITATGQRVTLRCSPRSGDLSVYWYQQSLDQGLQFLIQYYNGEERAKGNILERFSAQQFPDLHSELNLSSLELGDSALYFCASSFLAEPSYNEQFFGPGTRLTVL.

CDR3: CASSALAGAYTGELFF. CDR3 DNA: TGTGCCAGCAGCGCACTAGCGGGGGCTTACACCGGGGAGCTGTTTTTT. The chain links TRBV9 to TRBJ2-2, with 11 bases that match TRBD2. The V gene end was trimmed by 3 bases and the J gene end by 3 bases; junction bases not matched to a gene: 4. The CDR3 is made up of 16 amino acids. Germline-derived CDR1 and CDR2 are SGDLS and YYNGEE.